This passage covers 26 T cell receptor beta chains from one sample sequenced in a study of T cells after yellow fever vaccination. From the 5' RACE reads, TCRdb called clonotypes with MiXCR, one entry per CDR3 protein. This sample has 150,000 or so distinct CDR3 sequences, with 6.6% found just once. The material was CD4+ T cells sorted from PBMCs, obtained 10 days after the yellow fever booster vaccination. These receptors were collected from a man younger than 45 who received the YFV17D yellow fever vaccine.

This clonotype was counted only a few times. A much larger clone is a single base away; this may be a read error. This chain links TRBV5-1 with TRBJ2-2, with 7 positions matching TRBD2. Trimming took 4 bases from V and 6 from J; bases not matched to a gene: 3. There are 13 residues in the CDR3. Germline CDR1 reads SGHRS; CDR2 reads YFSETQ. The CDR3 DNA reads as TGCGCCAGCAGCACCACTAGCGCCGGGGAGCTGTTTTTT. It is translated as CASSTTSAGELFF.

This clonotype appeared many times. The CDR3 bases are TGTGCCAGCAGCCAGGGAGGGCTATACACCGGGGAGCTGTTTTTT. As protein: CASSQGGLYTGELFF. The rearrangement uses TRBV4-2 and TRBJ2-2; 7 bases agree with TRBD2. Per the germline V gene, CDR1 is LGHNA and CDR2 is YNFKEQ. This CDR3 is built from 15 residues. Trimming at V came to 3 bases and at J to 3 bases, leaving 4 bases not matched to a gene.

This chain connects TRBV12-2 to TRBJ2-5; TRBD1, the D gene given by the table, was not confirmed from the DNA. TRBV12-2 is noted as a pseudogene. This CDR3 is 15 amino acids long. The CDR3: CASRFPTGGQETQYF. Written as DNA, the CDR3 is TGTGCAAGTCGCTTTCCAACAGGAGGACAAGAGACCCAGTACTTC.

This clonotype was recorded at least ten times. This chain connects TRBV5-1 to TRBJ2-7; TRBD2 might be the D (5 bases). The V end was cut by 7 bases, the J end by 0 bases, with 14 bases between. CDR3 length equals 14 residues. CDR1 is SGHRS, CDR2 YFSETQ, per germline. In nucleotides, the CDR3 is TGCGCCAGCGCCCGGGAACCCAACTCCTACGAGCAGTACTTC. Its translation: CASAREPNSYEQYF.

This clonotype was counted only a few times. The chain recombines TRBV6-1 with TRBJ2-7; possibly TRBD2 for D (6 bases). This CDR3 comprises 14 residues. V was pared by 10 bases and J by 0 bases, with 16 bases between. Germline V gives CDR1 MNHNS, CDR2 SASEGT. CDR3 coding DNA: TGTGCCACCGAATCGGGGGTCGCCTCCTACGAGCAGTACTTC. Translating it yields CATESGVASYEQYF.

The chain couples TRBV5-4 to TRBJ2-7, with TRBD2 identical over 8 bases. The CDR3 is 14 amino acids. Trimming took 8 bases from V and 7 from J; bases not matched to a gene: 14. Germline CDR1 is SGHNT and CDR2 is YYREEE (reference sequence). The CDR3 spells CASTTGTSSGEQYF. Here the CDR3 DNA reads TGTGCCAGTACTACCGGGACTAGTTCGGGGGAGCAGTACTTC.

This clonotype appeared many times. CDR3 loop: CASSLMAGGPSDTQYF. DNA for the CDR3: TGTGCCAGCAGCCTAATGGCGGGAGGGCCTTCAGATACGCAGTATTTT. This rearrangement joins TRBV11-2 to TRBJ2-3; 9 positions agree with TRBD2. The germline V gene encodes CDR1 SGHAT and CDR2 FQNNGV. V lost 5 bases, J lost 4 bases, and 10 bases stayed unmatched. The CDR3 contains 16 residues.

This clonotype was detected many times. The chain joins TRBV7-2 to TRBJ2-2, with a weak D call TRBD2 (6 bases). V lost 1 base, J lost 4 bases, and 10 bases lay in between. Looked up from germline, CDR1 is SGHTA and CDR2 is FQGNSA. The CDR3 loop spans 15 amino acids. CDR3 DNA sequence: TGTGCCAGCAGCTTAGGGGCGGGACTCACCGGGGAGCTGTTTTTT. It yields the protein CASSLGAGLTGELFF.

J is TRBJ1-2 and V is TRBV20-1; D is uncertain. The V gene's germline CDR1 is DFQATT and CDR2 SNEGSKA (reference sequence). V was clipped by 0 bases and J by 8 bases, with 16 bases between them. This CDR3 is built from 14 residues. The CDR3 sequence is CSARDEGEKSGYTF. In DNA form, the CDR3 reads TGCAGTGCTAGAGATGAGGGAGAGAAGAGCGGCTACACCTTC.

This clonotype was counted many times. This sequence joins TRBV12-3 or TRBV12-4 and TRBJ2-2, with TRBD2 matching over 13 bases. CDR3 length: 16 amino acids. V lost 5 bases, J lost 7 bases, and 7 bases stayed unmatched. CDR3 in DNA: TGTGCCAGCAGTATTGGACTAGCGGGGGCGGGCGGGGAGCTGTTTTTT. It translates to CASSIGLAGAGGELFF.

At least ten counts were recorded for this clonotype. The chain uses TRBV12-3 or TRBV12-4 and TRBJ1-4; 8 nucleotides match TRBD1. CDR3 length: 15 amino acids. The junction had 7 bases not matched to a gene; V was cut back by 0 bases and J by 10 bases. Written as DNA, the CDR3 is TGTGCCAGCAGTTTAGCCGGACAGGGAGGAGGAAAACTGTTTTTT. Its protein is CASSLAGQGGGKLFF.

This clonotype has at least ten counts. V gene TRBV6-2 or TRBV6-3 combines with J gene TRBJ1-5, with 7 bases that match TRBD1. With V trimmed by 3 bases and J by 6 bases, 20 bases remained unmatched. The CDR3 has 19 amino acids. Germline V CDR1 and CDR2: MNHEY, SVGEGT. The CDR3 DNA is TGTGCCAGCAGTTATCGAAGGACGGGAGGCAGGGGGGAGTCTCAGCCCCAGCATTTT. Its translation is CASSYRRTGGRGESQPQHF.

This clonotype was seen repeatedly, ten times or more. The V and J genes are TRBV6-5 and TRBJ2-7; 9 nucleotides match TRBD1. Per germline, CDR1 MNHEY and CDR2 SVGAGI. The CDR3 loop spans 15 amino acids. V lost 2 bases to trimming and J lost 4 bases; unmatched junction nucleotides: 6. The CDR3 DNA reads as TGTGCCAGCAGTTACGCCGGGACAGGGTATTACGAGCAGTACTTC. This encodes CASSYAGTGYYEQYF.

There are many counts of this clonotype. The chain couples TRBV20-1 to TRBJ1-3, with D unresolved. Germline CDR1 reads DFQATT; CDR2 reads SNEGSKA (reference sequence). CDR3 size: 13 residues. Trimming removed 4 bases at V and 4 bases at J, with 11 bases between. The CDR3 spells CSAIPIRGNTIYF. Here the CDR3 DNA reads TGCAGTGCTATCCCGATCAGAGGAAACACCATATATTTT.

This clonotype has ten or more counts. V is TRBV12-3 or TRBV12-4 and J is TRBJ2-1; TRBD2 aligns across 8 bases. The CDR3 spans 15 residues. V trimming: 8 bases; J trimming: 8 bases; junction bases outside the gene matches: 14. CDR3: CASYREMGLVDEQFF. The CDR3 bases are TGTGCCAGCTATAGGGAGATGGGACTAGTTGATGAGCAGTTCTTC.

This clonotype was seen repeatedly, ten times or more. The chain recombines TRBV5-1 with TRBJ2-1, with D tentatively TRBD2 (6 bases). The CDR3 contains 14 residues. V was cut by 6 bases and J by 1 base, with 11 bases left in between. Germline V gene sequence: CDR1 SGHRS, CDR2 YFSETQ. CDR3: CASTSGESYNEQFF. CDR3 nucleotide sequence: TGCGCCAGCACGTCGGGAGAGTCCTACAATGAGCAGTTCTTC.

This clonotype appeared many times. This rearrangement joins TRBV15 to TRBJ2-1; TRBD2 matches 7 bases. The germline V gene encodes CDR1 LNHNV and CDR2 YYDKDF (reference sequence). The J segment lost 4 bases and the V segment lost 0 bases, leaving 3 bases of the junction unmatched. The CDR3 length is 15 residues. The CDR3 sequence is CATSRELATYNEQFF. The CDR3 nucleotides read TGTGCCACCAGCAGAGAACTAGCGACTTACAATGAGCAGTTCTTC.

As to this clonotype: This may be a read error: a much more frequent sequence differs by one nucleotide. In nucleotides, the CDR3 is TGCGCCAGCAGCCATGACAATTACAATCAGCAGTTCTTC. It yields the protein CASSHDNYNQQFF. The J gene is TRBJ2-1, the V gene TRBV5-1; D call uncertain. Germline V lookup: CDR1 SGHRS, CDR2 YFSETQ. This CDR3 is built from 13 residues.

In its sample, this clonotype was seen many times. The chain has TRBV12-3 or TRBV12-4 and TRBJ1-2; D remains ambiguous. The CDR3 covers 13 residues. Trimming pared 1 base from V and 3 bases from J, leaving 6 bases between. The DNA of the CDR3 is TGTGCCAGCAGTTTAGGAACTGACTATGGCTACACCTTC. It yields the protein CASSLGTDYGYTF.

V is TRBV20-1 and J is TRBJ2-2; 7 nucleotides agree with TRBD1. The CDR3 runs to 16 residues. Trimming cost V 0 bases and J 0 bases; bases outside gene matches: 4. Germline V lookup: CDR1 DFQATT, CDR2 SNEGSKA (reference sequence). CDR3 DNA sequence: TGCAGTGCTAGAGACGCGGACAGGCCGAACACCGGGGAGCTGTTTTTT. This sequence encodes CSARDADRPNTGELFF.

This clonotype was detected many times. DNA for the CDR3: TGTGCCAGTAGTAGCGGACAAACCTACGAGCAGTACTTC. This encodes CASSSGQTYEQYF. The V gene is TRBV19, the J gene TRBJ2-7; D is perhaps TRBD1 (5 bases). Trimming took off 4 bases at V and 2 bases at J, with 9 bases between the two ends. CDR3 length: 13 residues. CDR1 LNHDA and CDR2 SQIVND come from the germline V gene (reference sequence).

For this clonotype: Its ends do not fully match the called genes, so a read error is possible. The CDR3 protein is CGSSPLAGSSPYEQYF. CDR3 nucleotides: TGTGGCAGCAGCCCTCTAGCGGGTAGTAGCCCCTACGAGCAGTACTTC. The rearrangement links TRBV4-2 to TRBJ2-7; 8 nucleotides line up with TRBD2. The CDR3 has 16 amino acids. Germline values: CDR1 LGHNA, CDR2 YNFKEQ.

This clonotype occurred a few times. The CDR3 protein is CASSPDWDLEQYF. The CDR3 bases are TGTGCCAGCAGCCCGGATTGGGATCTCGAGCAGTACTTC. J is TRBJ2-7 and V is TRBV5-5, with D unclear. Trimming stripped 4 bases from V and 6 bases from J, with 14 bases between. This CDR3 comprises 13 residues. In germline, CDR1 is SGHKS, CDR2 YYEKEE (reference sequence).

This clonotype came up many times. V is TRBV20-1 and J is TRBJ2-1; D call uncertain. This CDR3 spans 13 amino acids. The germline V and J ends were trimmed by 3 bases and 2 bases, with 8 bases remaining between them. CDR1 is DFQATT, CDR2 SNEGSKA, per germline (reference sequence). CDR3 in DNA: TGCAGTGCTAGTCAGCCCACCTACAATGAGCAGTTCTTC. It translates to CSASQPTYNEQFF.

This clonotype was seen at least ten times. The chain is built from TRBV7-8 and TRBJ2-2, with D possibly called TRBD1 or TRBD2 (5 bases each). The ends were cut back, 10 bases at V and 8 bases at J, with 17 bases in the middle. CDR1 is SGHVS and CDR2 is FQNEAQ in the germline V gene. This CDR3 region has 13 residues. The CDR3 loop is CATSGRLGGELFF. The CDR3 DNA sequence: TGTGCCACCTCGGGACGCTTGGGTGGGGAGCTGTTTTTT.

This clonotype has at least ten counts. The chain joins TRBV15 to TRBJ2-7; D is possibly TRBD1 (6 bases). Germline V CDR1 and CDR2: LNHNV, YYDKDF (reference sequence). V shed 5 bases and J shed 5 bases, with 22 bases lying between them. The CDR3 loop spans 16 amino acids. This chain's CDR3 is CATSAASMGTGHEQYF. In nucleotides, the CDR3 is TGTGCCACCAGCGCCGCCTCGATGGGAACAGGGCACGAGCAGTACTTC. The full variable domain, in which reference TRBV15 and TRBJ2-7 provide the parts outside the CDR3, is DAMVIQNPRYQVTQFGKPVTLSCSQTLNHNVMYWYQQKSSQAPKLLFHYYDKDFNNEADTPDNFQSRRPNTSFCFLDIRSPGLGDTAMYLCATSAASMGTGHEQYFGPGTRLTVT.